This T cell receptor (beta chain) appears in the sequencing data of a study of shared clonotypes between healthy human individuals. Sequencing used immunoSEQ multiplex PCR; TCRdb keeps in-frame clones, though not all of them. The sample holds some 2,400,000 clones, almost 96% seen once. Trimming removed 2 bases at V and 8 bases at J, with 9 bases between. Germline V gene lookup returns CDR1 SGHVS and CDR2 FNYEAQ. The CDR3 length is 12 residues. The chain has TRBV7-6 and TRBJ1-1; perhaps TRBD1 as D (6 bases). The TCR comes from a young man in good health. Sequencing was done on a sample of naive CD4+ T cells sorted from blood. Subset: CD45RA+ positively selected. The CDR3, as DNA: TGTGCCAGCAGCTTAAACGGGGGCGAAGCTTTCTTT. Its translation is CASSLNGGEAFF.